This T cell receptor beta chain derives from a study of radiotherapy plus CTLA-4 blockade in lung cancer. Overall study context: Objective responses arose in around a sixth of patients, and approximately 31% experienced disease control. Study-wide findings and caveats: Response, reportedly, was best predicted by interferon-beta along with early blood T cell clone dynamics. Some TCR clones had been derived from tumors. These clones expanded in peripheral blood after radiotherapy plus ipilimumab.

Assay: immunoSEQ multiplex PCR; the TCRdb copy retains only in-frame clones and omits some. The sample yields 40,000 to 45,000 clones, about 70% seen once. Comments on this clone: What it binds is not known.

The germline V gene encodes CDR1 SGHAT and CDR2 FQDESV (reference sequence). V was shortened by 3 bases and J by 1 base, with 10 bases between the two germline ends. The CDR3 length is 16 residues. Sequencing was performed on peripheral blood, taken from a patient treated with radiotherapy plus ipilimumab. This chain joins TRBV11-1 and TRBJ2-6; D is unresolved. The sequence was collected from a human donor with non-small cell lung cancer who had stable disease on radiotherapy plus ipilimumab. The CDR3: CASSFPARSGANVLTF. The CDR3 coding sequence is TGTGCCAGCAGCTTCCCCGCCAGGTCTGGGGCCAACGTCCTGACTTTC. Full variable domain (outside the CDR3, taken from reference TRBV11-1 and TRBJ2-6): EAEVAQSPRYKITEKSQAVAFWCDPISGHATLYWYRQILGQGPELLVQFQDESVVDDSQLPKDRFSAERLKGVDSTLKIQPAELGDSAMYLCASSFPARSGANVLTFGAGSRLTVL.